This T cell receptor beta chain is from a study of blood T cell repertoires in COVID-19 (dated by TCRdb to the early 2020s). With respect to the entire study: The collaborator samples originated in the United States, Italy and Spain and spanned the acute and convalescent phases of COVID-19. Deeply sampled blood TCRbeta repertoires from subjects exposed to, actively infected with, or recovered from COVID-19 were included in the dataset. The repertoires were released in a freely available public database meant as a resource for research on the immune response to SARS-CoV-2. A de-identified subject ID, COVID-19 status, age in years and sex were almost always included in the sample metadata. The material from the prospective study consisted of cDNA or gDNA derived from T cells, B-cell-depleted T cells, or PBMCs. Samples came from the ongoing ImmuneRACE study (first 160 participants) plus 1,254 subjects from 6 global collaborators. Where available, HLA class I and class II types were obtained from metadata supplied by the sample provider rather than from assay-based typing.

In Seattle, one collaborating source enrolled patients while the infection was active and tracked those patients longitudinally over the course of disease. Collaborating institutions collected whole blood in K2EDTA tubes following their own protocols. Collaborator samples were shipped for TCRbeta analysis as frozen whole blood, isolated PBMCs, or DNA extracted from either sample type. Via the germline V gene, CDR1 is SGHAT and CDR2 FQNNGV. The CDR3 goes from the cysteine to the phenylalanine over 14 residues. Just CDR3 DNA is preserved here, 42 bases in frame from base 1. The junction carries 8 bases between V and J, which are trimmed by 1 base and 3 bases respectively. TCRbeta CDR3 regions were amplified from genomic DNA by means of the immunoSEQ Assay, a bias-controlled multiplex PCR. On the study's bioinformatics: Within the assay, amplification of reference gene primers was used to estimate how many nucleated cells each sample contained. To quantify the absolute abundance of each unique TCRbeta CDR3 rearrangement, sequence reads were collapsed and filtered. For each sample, productive Simpson clonality was calculated as the square root of Simpson's diversity index across productive rearrangements. TCRdb took this table from immuneACCESS and kept in-frame rearrangements with V and J called. Such tables lack part of the clones; where checked against another copy, unresolved V genes explain under half of the gap, and the rest is unexplained. That table supplies the V and J calls and clone size; D and trimming were determined from the DNA. This sample has 100,000 to 150,000 clones in its table, and 90% of those were observed once. The ten largest clones represent 3.5% to 4% of the sample.

Details on this clone: Its antigen is not yet known. Nothing much larger sits one base from this clone, and base qualities are not available.

Findings and caveats that apply to the study as a whole: How much clinical and demographic metadata was included differed by source and by participant, and the metadata was provided uncurated.

Sequenced: peripheral blood. The sequence links TRBV11-2 to TRBJ2-3; TRBD2 is a possible D gene, resting on 5 matching bases. The receptor was derived from a woman in her sixties or seventies with COVID-19, enrolled during active disease. DNA sequence: TGTGCCAGCAGCTTAGGAGGGAGTACAGATACGCAGTATTTT. This encodes CASSLGGSTDTQYF.